These T cell receptor beta chains were read from a single sample in a study of shared clonotypes between healthy human individuals. Here immunoSEQ multiplex PCR was the method, and the copy in TCRdb shows in-frame clones only, minus some. This table has some 1.5 million clones, around 97% appearing once. The sequencing sample was made of naive CD4+ T cells sorted from blood. These receptors were obtained from a young man in good health. Both conserved end residues are part of each CDR3. For some rows the clone size is stated as once, few or many, or as a class when expanded; others skip it.

len | j_gene | abundance | v_gene | CDR3aa
15 | TRBJ1-4 | . | TRBV27 | CASYSPRVGDEKLFF
16 | TRBJ2-7 | once | TRBV11-3 | CASSRSSGQFGGEQYF
15 | TRBJ1-2 | few | TRBV11-2 | CASSSLRQASYGYTF
15 | TRBJ1-1 | . | TRBV18 | CASSLRTGPNTEAFF
12 | TRBJ2-1 | . | TRBV25-1 | CASSDLVNEQFF
16 | TRBJ2-1 | . | TRBV9 | CASSPWTSGTYNEQFF
14 | TRBJ1-2 | . | TRBV7-2 | CASSPDRGRDGYTF
17 | TRBJ2-4 | . | TRBV11-2 | CASSVGRRQIAKNIQYF
14 | TRBJ2-5 | . | TRBV6-1 | CASSEPSLGQTQYF
13 | TRBJ1-4 | . | TRBV7-3 | CASSLGTGGKLFF
15 | TRBJ2-1 | . | TRBV5-1 | CASSSQGGSYNEQFF
15 | TRBJ2-3 | . | TRBV27 | CASRSTGVRPDTQYF
10 | TRBJ2-1 | . | TRBV20-1 | CSARQYEQFF
15 | TRBJ2-7 | . | TRBV6-5 | CASGTPGPPDWEQYF
15 | TRBJ2-1 | . | TRBV7-9 | CASSLERAGPRPQFF
15 | TRBJ2-3 | . | TRBV27 | CASSFGSRGTDTQYF
16 | TRBJ1-2 | once | TRBV6-6 | CASSYSALGGDDGYTF
16 | TRBJ1-3 | . | TRBV4-1 | CASSHNKGVGGNTIYF
13 | TRBJ1-1 | . | TRBV6-1 | CASSEEQGAGAFF
12 | TRBJ2-7 | . | TRBV10-3 | CAISSDLGEQYF
13 | TRBJ2-3 | . | TRBV28 | CASSPPVTDTQYF
14 | TRBJ1-3 | once | TRBV6-5 | CASSYSAGGNTIYF
11 | TRBJ2-7 | . | TRBV28 | CASSLGEEQYF
15 | TRBJ2-7 | . | TRBV7-9 | CASSPFGTQSYEQYF
15 | TRBJ2-5 | . | TRBV7-2 | CASSLPLAVQETQYF
15 | TRBJ2-1 | . | TRBV5-1 | CASTELAGGYNEQFF
17 | TRBJ2-1 | . | TRBV7-9 | CASSLVAGLAFYNEQFF
16 | TRBJ2-1 | . | TRBV7-3 | CASSLLAESSYNEQFF
17 | TRBJ1-2 | . | TRBV9 | CASSVGALDGRRHGYTF
15 | TRBJ2-1 | . | TRBV7-9 | CASSFTSGGYNEQFF
14 | TRBJ2-7 | . | TRBV19 | CASSIVAGKYEQYF
14 | TRBJ2-1 | . | TRBV7-8 | CASSSGARYNEQFF
15 | TRBJ2-7 | once | TRBV28 | CASRFSGLDSYEQYF
11 | TRBJ2-7 | . | TRBV2 | CASTRLYEQYF
13 | TRBJ2-3 | . | TRBV18 | CASSPGGRDTQYF
17 | TRBJ2-4 | . | TRBV4-2 | CASSLKEGWVGGNIQYF